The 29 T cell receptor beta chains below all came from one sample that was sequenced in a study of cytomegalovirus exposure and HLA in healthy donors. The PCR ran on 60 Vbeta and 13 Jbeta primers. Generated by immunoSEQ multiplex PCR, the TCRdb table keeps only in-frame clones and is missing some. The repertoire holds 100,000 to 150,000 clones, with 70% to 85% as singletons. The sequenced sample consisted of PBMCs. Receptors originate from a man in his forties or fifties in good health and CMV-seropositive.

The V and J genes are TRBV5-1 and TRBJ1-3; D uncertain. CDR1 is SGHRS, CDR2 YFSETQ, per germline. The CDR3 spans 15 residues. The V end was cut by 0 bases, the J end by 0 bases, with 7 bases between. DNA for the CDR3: TGCGCCAGCAGCTTGGAGTCGGGCTCTGGAAACACCATATATTTT. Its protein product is CASSLESGSGNTIYF. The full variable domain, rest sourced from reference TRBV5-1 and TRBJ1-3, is KAGVTQTPRYLIKTRGQQVTLSCSPISGHRSVSWYQQTPGQGLQFLFEYFSETQRNKGNFPGRFSGRQFSNSRSEMNVSTLELGDSALYLCASSLESGSGNTIYFGEGSWLTVV.

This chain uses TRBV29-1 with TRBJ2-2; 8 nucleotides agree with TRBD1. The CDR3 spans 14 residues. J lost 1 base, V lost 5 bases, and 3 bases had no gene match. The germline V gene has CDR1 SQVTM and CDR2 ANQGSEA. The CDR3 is CSVQGAMNTGELFF. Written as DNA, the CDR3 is TGCAGCGTTCAGGGGGCTATGAACACCGGGGAGCTGTTTTTT.

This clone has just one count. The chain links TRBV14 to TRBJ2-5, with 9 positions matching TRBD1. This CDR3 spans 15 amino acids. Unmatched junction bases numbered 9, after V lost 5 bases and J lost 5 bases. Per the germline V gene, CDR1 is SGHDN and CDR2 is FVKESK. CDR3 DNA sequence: TGTGCCAGCAGCTACGGACAGGGGACTGGCGAGACCCAGTACTTC. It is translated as CASSYGQGTGETQYF.

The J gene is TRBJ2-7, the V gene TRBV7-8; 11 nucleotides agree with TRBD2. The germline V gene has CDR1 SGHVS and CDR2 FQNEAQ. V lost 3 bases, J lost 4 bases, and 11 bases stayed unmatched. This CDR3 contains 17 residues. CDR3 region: CASSLIRSGRAGYEQYF. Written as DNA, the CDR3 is TGTGCCAGCAGCTTGATTCGTAGCGGGAGGGCCGGATACGAGCAGTACTTC.

The CDR3 spells CASSFQGDVYGYTF. The DNA of the CDR3 is TGTGCCAGCAGCTTCCAGGGGGACGTCTATGGCTACACCTTC. The V call is TRBV7-9, the J call TRBJ1-2; TRBD1 matches at 7 bases. The CDR3 sequence is 14 residues long. The germline CDR1 and CDR2 sequences are SEHNR and FQNEAQ (reference sequence). Trimming took 3 bases from V and 4 from J; bases not matched to a gene: 5.

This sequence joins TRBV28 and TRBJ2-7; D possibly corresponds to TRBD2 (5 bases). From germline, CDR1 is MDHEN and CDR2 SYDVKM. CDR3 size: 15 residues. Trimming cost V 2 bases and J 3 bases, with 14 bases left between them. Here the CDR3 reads CASSLEAARYYEQYF. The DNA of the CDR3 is TGTGCCAGCAGTTTAGAAGCGGCCCGCTACTACGAGCAGTACTTC. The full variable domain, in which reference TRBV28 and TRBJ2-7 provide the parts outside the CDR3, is DVKVTQSSRYLVKRTGEKVFLECVQDMDHENMFWYRQDPGLGLRLIYFSYDVKMKEKGDIPEGYSVSREKKERFSLILESASTNQTSMYLCASSLEAARYYEQYFGPGTRLTVT.

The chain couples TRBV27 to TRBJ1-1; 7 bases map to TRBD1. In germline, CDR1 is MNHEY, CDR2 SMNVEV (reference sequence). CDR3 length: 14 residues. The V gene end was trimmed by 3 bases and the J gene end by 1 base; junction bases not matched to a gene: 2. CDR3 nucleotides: TGTGCCAGCAGTTTTGACAGGGCGAACACTGAAGCTTTCTTT. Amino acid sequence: CASSFDRANTEAFF.

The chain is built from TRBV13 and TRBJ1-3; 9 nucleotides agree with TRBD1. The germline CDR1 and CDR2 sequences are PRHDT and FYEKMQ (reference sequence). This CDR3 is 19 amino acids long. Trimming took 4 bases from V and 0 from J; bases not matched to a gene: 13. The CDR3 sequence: CASSSSGTGNLPSGNTIYF. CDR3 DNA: TGTGCCAGCAGCTCTTCCGGGACAGGGAACCTACCCTCTGGAAACACCATATATTTT.

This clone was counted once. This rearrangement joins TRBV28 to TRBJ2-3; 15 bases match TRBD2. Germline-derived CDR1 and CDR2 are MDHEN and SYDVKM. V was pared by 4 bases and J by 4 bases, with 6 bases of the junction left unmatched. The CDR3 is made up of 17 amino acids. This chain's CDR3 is CASSSPGLAGGADTQYF. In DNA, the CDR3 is TGTGCCAGCAGTTCCCCGGGACTAGCGGGAGGTGCAGATACGCAGTATTTT. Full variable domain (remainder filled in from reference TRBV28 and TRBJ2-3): DVKVTQSSRYLVKRTGEKVFLECVQDMDHENMFWYRQDPGLGLRLIYFSYDVKMKEKGDIPEGYSVSREKKERFSLILESASTNQTSMYLCASSSPGLAGGADTQYFGPGTRLTVL.

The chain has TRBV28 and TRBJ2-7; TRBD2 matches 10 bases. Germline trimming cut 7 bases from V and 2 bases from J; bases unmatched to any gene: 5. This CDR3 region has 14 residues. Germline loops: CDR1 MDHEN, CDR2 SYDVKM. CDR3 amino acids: CASTLLAGAYEQYF. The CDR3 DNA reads TGTGCCAGCACCCTCCTAGCGGGAGCCTACGAGCAGTACTTC. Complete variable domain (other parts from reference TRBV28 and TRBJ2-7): DVKVTQSSRYLVKRTGEKVFLECVQDMDHENMFWYRQDPGLGLRLIYFSYDVKMKEKGDIPEGYSVSREKKERFSLILESASTNQTSMYLCASTLLAGAYEQYFGPGTRLTVT.

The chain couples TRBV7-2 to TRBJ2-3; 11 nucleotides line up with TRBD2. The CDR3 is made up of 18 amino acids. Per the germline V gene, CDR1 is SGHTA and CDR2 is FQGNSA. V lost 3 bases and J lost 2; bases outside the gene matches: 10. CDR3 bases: TGTGCCAGCAGCTTGCGGCACCTAGCGGGAGGAACCACAGATACGCAGTATTTT. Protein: CASSLRHLAGGTTDTQYF.

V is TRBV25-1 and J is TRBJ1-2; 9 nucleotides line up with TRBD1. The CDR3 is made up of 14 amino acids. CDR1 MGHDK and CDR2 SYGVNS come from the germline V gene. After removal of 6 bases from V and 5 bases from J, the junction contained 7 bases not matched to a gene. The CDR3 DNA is TGTGCCAGCAGGGGGGACAGGGTAGAGTATGGCTACACCTTC. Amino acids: CASRGDRVEYGYTF.

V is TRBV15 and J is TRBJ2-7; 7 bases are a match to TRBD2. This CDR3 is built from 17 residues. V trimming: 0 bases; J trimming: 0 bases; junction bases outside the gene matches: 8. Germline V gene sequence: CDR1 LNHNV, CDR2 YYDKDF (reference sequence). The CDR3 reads CATSRDMGGTLSYEQYF. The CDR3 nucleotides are TGTGCCACCAGCAGAGATATGGGGGGGACCCTCTCCTACGAGCAGTACTTC. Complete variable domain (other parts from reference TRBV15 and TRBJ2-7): DAMVIQNPRYQVTQFGKPVTLSCSQTLNHNVMYWYQQKSSQAPKLLFHYYDKDFNNEADTPDNFQSRRPNTSFCFLDIRSPGLGDTAMYLCATSRDMGGTLSYEQYFGPGTRLTVT.

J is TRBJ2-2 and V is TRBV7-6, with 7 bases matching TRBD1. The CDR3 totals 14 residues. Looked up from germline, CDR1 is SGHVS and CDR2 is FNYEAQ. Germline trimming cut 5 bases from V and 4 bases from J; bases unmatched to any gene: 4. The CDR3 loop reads CASSLGQLTGELFF. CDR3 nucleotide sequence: TGTGCCAGCAGCCTGGGACAGCTCACCGGGGAGCTGTTTTTT.

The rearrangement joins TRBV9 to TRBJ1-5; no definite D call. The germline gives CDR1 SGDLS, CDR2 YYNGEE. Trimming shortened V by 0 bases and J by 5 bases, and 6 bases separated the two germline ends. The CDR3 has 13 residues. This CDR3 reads CASSVERDQPQHF. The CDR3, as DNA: TGTGCCAGCAGCGTAGAGAGGGATCAGCCCCAGCATTTT.

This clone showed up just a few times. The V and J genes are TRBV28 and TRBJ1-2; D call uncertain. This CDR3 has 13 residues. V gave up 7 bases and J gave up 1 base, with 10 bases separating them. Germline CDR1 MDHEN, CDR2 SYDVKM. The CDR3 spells CASTTVLNYGYTF. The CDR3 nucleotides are TGTGCCAGCACAACAGTCCTTAACTATGGCTACACCTTC.

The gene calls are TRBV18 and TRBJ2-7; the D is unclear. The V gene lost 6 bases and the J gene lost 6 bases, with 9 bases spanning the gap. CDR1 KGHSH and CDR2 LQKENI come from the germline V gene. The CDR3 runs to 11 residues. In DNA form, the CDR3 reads TGTGCCAGCTCCTCTGTAGCCGAGCAGTACTTC. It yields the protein CASSSVAEQYF.

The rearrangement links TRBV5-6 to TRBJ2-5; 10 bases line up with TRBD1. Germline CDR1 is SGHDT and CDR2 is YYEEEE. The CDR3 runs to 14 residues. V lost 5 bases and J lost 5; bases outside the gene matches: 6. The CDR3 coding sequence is TGTGCCAGCAGGCCGACAGGGGGCCTGGAGACCCAGTACTTC. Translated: CASRPTGGLETQYF.

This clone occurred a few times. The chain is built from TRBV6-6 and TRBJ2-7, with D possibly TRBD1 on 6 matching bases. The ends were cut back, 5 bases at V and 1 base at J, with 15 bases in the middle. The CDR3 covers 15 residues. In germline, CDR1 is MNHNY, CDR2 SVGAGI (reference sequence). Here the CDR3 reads CASSQYHGQSYEQYF. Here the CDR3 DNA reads TGTGCCAGCAGTCAATACCACGGACAGTCCTACGAGCAGTACTTC.

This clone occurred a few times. CDR3 sequence (DNA): TGTGCCAGCAGCCCCAGGGGAGGGGAAAAACTGTTTTTT. Amino acids: CASSPRGGEKLFF. The genes are TRBV6-5 and TRBJ1-4, with a possible D match to TRBD1 (6 bases). This CDR3 region has 13 residues. V lost 6 bases and J lost 8, with 13 bases in between. Germline V gives CDR1 MNHEY, CDR2 SVGAGI.

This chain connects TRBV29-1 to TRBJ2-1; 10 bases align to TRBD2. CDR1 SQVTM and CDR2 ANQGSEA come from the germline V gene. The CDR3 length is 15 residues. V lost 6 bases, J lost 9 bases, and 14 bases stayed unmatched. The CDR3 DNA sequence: TGCAGCGTGGGGGGGGGAGCGGGAGGGGCCGGTGAGCAGTTCTTC. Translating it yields CSVGGGAGGAGEQFF.

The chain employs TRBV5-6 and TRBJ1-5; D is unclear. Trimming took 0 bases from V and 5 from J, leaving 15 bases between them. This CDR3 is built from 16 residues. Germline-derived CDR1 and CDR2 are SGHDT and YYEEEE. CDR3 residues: CASSLGGGLQHQPQHF. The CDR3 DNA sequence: TGTGCCAGCAGCTTGGGTGGTGGACTTCAACATCAGCCCCAGCATTTT.

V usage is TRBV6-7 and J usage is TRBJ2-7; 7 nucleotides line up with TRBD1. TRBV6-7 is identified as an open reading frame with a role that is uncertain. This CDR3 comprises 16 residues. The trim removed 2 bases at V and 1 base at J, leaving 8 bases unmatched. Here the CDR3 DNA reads TGTGCCAGCAGTTACCTCGACAGGGAAGGGTCCTACGAGCAGTACTTC. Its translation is CASSYLDREGSYEQYF.

CDR3 coding DNA: TGTGCCAGCAGTACAGGGCGGCAAACTGAAGCTTTCTTT. This gives the protein CASSTGRQTEAFF. The V call is TRBV6-1, the J call TRBJ1-1, with D maybe TRBD1 (6 bases). This CDR3 is 13 amino acids long. Trimming removed 5 bases at V and 5 bases at J, with 12 bases between. Looked up from germline, CDR1 is MNHNS and CDR2 is SASEGT.

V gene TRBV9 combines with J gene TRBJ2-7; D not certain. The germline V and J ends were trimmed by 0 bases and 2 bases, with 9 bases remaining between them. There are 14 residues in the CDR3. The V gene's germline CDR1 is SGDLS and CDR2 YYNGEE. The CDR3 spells CASSVDFGPYEQYF. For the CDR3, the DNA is TGTGCCAGCAGCGTAGATTTCGGTCCCTACGAGCAGTACTTC. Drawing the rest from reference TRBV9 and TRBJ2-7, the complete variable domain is DSGVTQTPKHLITATGQRVTLRCSPRSGDLSVYWYQQSLDQGLQFLIQYYNGEERAKGNILERFSAQQFPDLHSELNLSSLELGDSALYFCASSVDFGPYEQYFGPGTRLTVT.

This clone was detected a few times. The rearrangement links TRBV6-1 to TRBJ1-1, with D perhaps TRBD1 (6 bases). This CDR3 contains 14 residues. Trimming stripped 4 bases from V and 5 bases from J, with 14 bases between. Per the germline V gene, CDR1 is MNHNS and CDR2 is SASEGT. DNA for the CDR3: TGTGCCAGCAGTGGGACCGACAGGTGGACTGAAGCTTTCTTT. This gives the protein CASSGTDRWTEAFF.

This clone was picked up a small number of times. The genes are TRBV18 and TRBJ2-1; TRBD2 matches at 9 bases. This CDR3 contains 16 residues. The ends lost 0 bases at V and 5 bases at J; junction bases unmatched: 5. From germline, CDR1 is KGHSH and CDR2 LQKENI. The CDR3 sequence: CASSPPKLAGNNEQFF. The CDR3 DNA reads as TGTGCCAGCTCACCACCCAAACTAGCGGGTAACAATGAGCAGTTCTTC.

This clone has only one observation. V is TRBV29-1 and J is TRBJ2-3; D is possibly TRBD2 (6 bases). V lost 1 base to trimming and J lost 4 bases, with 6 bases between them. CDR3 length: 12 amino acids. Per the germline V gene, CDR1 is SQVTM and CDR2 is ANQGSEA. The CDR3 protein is CSVEGGADTQYF. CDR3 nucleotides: TGCAGCGTTGAAGGGGGGGCAGATACGCAGTATTTT.

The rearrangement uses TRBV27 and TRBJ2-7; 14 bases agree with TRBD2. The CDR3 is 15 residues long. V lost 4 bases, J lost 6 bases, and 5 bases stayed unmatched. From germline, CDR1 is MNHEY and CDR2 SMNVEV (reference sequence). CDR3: CASSSGTSGSSEQYF. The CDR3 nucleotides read TGTGCCAGCAGTTCAGGGACTAGCGGGAGTAGCGAGCAGTACTTC.